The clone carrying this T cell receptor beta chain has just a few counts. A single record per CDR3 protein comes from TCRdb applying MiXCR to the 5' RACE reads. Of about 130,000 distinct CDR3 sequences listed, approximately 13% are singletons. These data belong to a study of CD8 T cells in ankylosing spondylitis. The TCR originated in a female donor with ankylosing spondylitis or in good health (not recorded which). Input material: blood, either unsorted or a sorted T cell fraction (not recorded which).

As DNA, the CDR3 is TGTGCCAGCATGGACCCTACAGATACGCAGTATTTT. Translated: CASMDPTDTQYF. This sequence joins TRBV2 and TRBJ2-3; D is unclear. CDR3 size: 12 residues. Germline loops: CDR1 SNHLY, CDR2 FYNNEI. The V end lost 7 bases, the J end lost 3 bases, and 8 bases lay between the germline ends.